This TCR beta chain came from a study of blood T cells in healthy people across ages. General observations from the study: Per million T cells, the diversity of TCR beta decreased roughly linearly as age advanced.

This clonotype was counted between two and nine times. Its antigen is unidentified. The length of the CDR3 is 14 residues. Between the trimmed V and J ends, which lost 7 bases and 7 bases, there was a span of 19 bases. Germline V gene data show CDR1 as KGHDR and CDR2 as SFDVKD. For the second PCR, which ran for 7 to 11 cycles, a sample-barcoded 5' primer and a J-beta primer mix were used. Through a template-switch adaptor with 12 random nucleotides, each cDNA molecule received a tag. TCRdb fed the 5' RACE reads into MiXCR, producing one record per CDR3 protein. The profile shows about 1,000,000 distinct CDR3 sequences, under 55% of them singletons.

The TCR sequence derives from a woman aged 55-69 years in good health. The sequenced material came from blood. The V and J genes are TRBV24-1 and TRBJ2-7; D could derive from TRBD1 or TRBD2 (5 bases each). DNA of the CDR3: TGTGCCACCAGGAGGGAAGTGGACAATGCGGAGCAGTACTTC. Its translation is CATRREVDNAEQYF.